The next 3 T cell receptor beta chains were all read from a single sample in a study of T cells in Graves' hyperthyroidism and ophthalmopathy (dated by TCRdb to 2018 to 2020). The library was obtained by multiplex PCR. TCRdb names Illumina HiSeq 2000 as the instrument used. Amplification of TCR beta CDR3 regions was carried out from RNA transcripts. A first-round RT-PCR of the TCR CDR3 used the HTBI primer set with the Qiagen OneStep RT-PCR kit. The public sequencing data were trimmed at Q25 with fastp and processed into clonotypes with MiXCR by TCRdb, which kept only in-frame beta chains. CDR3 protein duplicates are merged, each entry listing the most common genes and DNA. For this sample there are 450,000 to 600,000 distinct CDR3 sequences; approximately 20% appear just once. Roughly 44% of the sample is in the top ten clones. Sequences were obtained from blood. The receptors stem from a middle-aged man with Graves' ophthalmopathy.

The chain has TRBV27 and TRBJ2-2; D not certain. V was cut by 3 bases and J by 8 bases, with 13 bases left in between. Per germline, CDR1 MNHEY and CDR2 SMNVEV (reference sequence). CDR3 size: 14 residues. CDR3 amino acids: CASSLTQTLGELFF. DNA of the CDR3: TGTGCCAGCAGTTTGACACAGACCTTAGGGGAGCTGTTTTTT.

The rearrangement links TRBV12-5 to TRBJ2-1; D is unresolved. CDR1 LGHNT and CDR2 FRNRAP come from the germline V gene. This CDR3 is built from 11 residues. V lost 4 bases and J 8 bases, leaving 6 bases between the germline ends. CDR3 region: CASGSRDEQFF. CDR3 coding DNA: TGTGCTAGTGGTTCCCGAGATGAGCAGTTCTTC.

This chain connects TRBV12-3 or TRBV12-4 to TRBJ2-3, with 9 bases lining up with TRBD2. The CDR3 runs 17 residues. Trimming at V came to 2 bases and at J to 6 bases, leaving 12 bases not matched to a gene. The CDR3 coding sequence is TGTGCCAGCAGTTTATTTACAGCGGGGGGCCCCAGGGATACGCAGTATTTT. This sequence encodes CASSLFTAGGPRDTQYF.